This T cell receptor beta chain appears in the sequencing data of a study of technical replicates of blood from a few donors. With V trimmed by 10 bases and J by 3 bases, 12 bases remained unmatched. Germline V gives CDR1 ENHRY, CDR2 SYGVKD. CDR3 size: 16 residues. The table came from immunoSEQ multiplex PCR; TCRdb's copy has only in-frame clones and leaves some out. The table records some 77,000 clones, more than 85% of them present only once. Sequenced input: T cells isolated from PBMCs. The V call is TRBV10-3, the J call TRBJ1-3; 10 bases map to TRBD1. The receptor comes from a human donor in good health. CDR3 DNA: TGTGCCACGCTTTGGGACAGGGGTGTATTTGGAAACACCATATATTTT. Protein product: CATLWDRGVFGNTIYF.